This T cell receptor beta chain originates from a study of Ad26.COV2.S vaccination and SARS-CoV-2 variants (dated by TCRdb to the early 2020s). Regarding the research as a whole: Donors in the vaccine arm were drawn from COV1001, a phase I-IIa trial of Ad26.COV2.S in healthy adults that was multicentre, randomized, double-blind and placebo-controlled. Dosing of Ad26.COV2.S was intramuscular, at either 5x10^10 or 1x10^11 viral particles, delivered as one shot or as two shots spaced 56 days apart. The specificity and breadth of SARS-CoV-2-reactive T cell receptors after Ad26.COV2.S vaccination were assessed by TCRbeta repertoire sequencing. The TCR-sequenced set comprised around 32 samples: some 19 Ad26.COV2.S vaccine recipients, 5 placebo recipients and 8 SARS-CoV-2 convalescent individuals. Trial participants were randomized into five groups of five: low-dose or high-dose Ad26.COV2.S given once or twice, or placebo on both occasions. Throughout the experiments and outcome assessment, investigators stayed blinded to trial group allocation. On the study overall, not on this receptor specifically: It was noted by the authors that total T cell responses may have been underestimated by the TCR breadth and depth analyses. Vaccine and placebo recipients had similar non-spike TCR breadth, a finding consistent with the vaccine containing only spike. The study lacked the statistical power to compare responses across vaccine doses or regimens. Higher spike-specific TCR breadth was observed in Ad26.COV2.S recipients than in placebo recipients (P = 0.0014). Substantial breadth of spike-specific CD8+ and CD4+ T cell responses was reported after vaccination.

Including cysteine and phenylalanine, the CDR3 has 16 amino acids. Left in the record is the CDR3 DNA by itself, 48 bases read in frame from the first base. As encoded in the germline V gene (reference sequence), CDR1 is MNHEY while CDR2 is SMNVEV. Trimming takes 3 bases off V and 6 bases off J; junction bases not matched to a gene: 8. In the paper's terms, the treatment or condition label means: about 20 received Ad26.COV2.S at low or high dose, single or two shots; several received placebo; per-sample allocation not given. Repertoires of vaccine and placebo recipients were sequenced from samples taken on day 63 after the first injection. Cohort 1b enrolled about two dozen adults aged 18-55 years at a single site in Boston, USA, between 29 July and 7 August 2020. Ad26.COV2.S consisted of a replication-incompetent adenovirus type 26 vector by which a prefusion-stabilized SARS-CoV-2 spike protein from the original Wuhan strain was expressed.

Comments on this clone: Its recognized antigen is unknown. The sample holds no much larger clone one base away, and base qualities are not on file.

TCRbeta CDR3 regions were sequenced with the immunoSEQ Assay. After extraction, genomic DNA underwent amplification by bias-controlled multiplex PCR, followed by high-throughput sequencing. As for how the authors treated the data: Collapsing and filtering of sequences were performed to quantify the absolute abundance of each unique TCRbeta CDR3 region. T cell fraction was estimated by normalization of TCRbeta template counts to usable DNA, with usable DNA being measured through amplification of reference genes present in all nucleated cells. Repertoire TCRs were annotated as SARS-CoV-2-specific by exact matching of V gene, CDR3 amino acid sequence and J gene to a known reactive TCR set. MIRA supplied the reference SARS-CoV-2 TCR set, which was filtered for enrichment in COVID-19-positive ImmuneCODE repertoires so that public or cross-reactive TCRs were removed. Using the MIRA antigens, annotated TCRs were further analysed by specific ORF or by position within an ORF. Depth was the summed frequency of annotated unique rearrangements, while breadth was defined as annotated unique rearrangements over total unique productive rearrangements. TCR breadth was compared between groups using two-sided Wilcoxon rank-sum tests. TCRdb carries this immuneACCESS record with in-frame sequences only. Its versions omit some clonotypes, under half of them owing to an unresolved V gene in the studies checked, with the rest unexplained. V, J and clone size are those of that table, while D and trimming were read from the DNA. A total of a few hundred thousand clones appear in this sample, about 89% of them only once. The ten largest account for around 3.5% of the sample.

The receptor chain draws on TRBV27 and TRBJ1-6; 7 nucleotides in the junction match TRBD1. This clonotype was sampled from a person aged 18-65 years who received the Ad26.COV2.S COVID-19 vaccine or a placebo. Here the sequenced sample was peripheral blood, taken in a trial of Ad26.COV2.S vaccine versus placebo. This receptor has the CDR3 CASSFVGQPVNSPLHF. The DNA is as follows: TGTGCCAGCAGTTTCGTGGGACAGCCGGTTAATTCACCCCTCCACTTT.